Described below is a single TCR beta chain sequence and its context. The source of the sample is a study of PD-L1 blockade in urothelial cancer. At the level of the study: Researchers looked at the blood 3 weeks (second dose) and 6 weeks after treatment began. Blood-derived samples held a median roughly 150,000 T cells.

As for time point: peripheral blood 6 weeks after treatment start. Disease in patients was locally advanced or metastatic urothelial carcinoma. Profiled with immunoSEQ multiplex PCR; TCRdb holds only in-frame clones, not every one. The table shows approximately 120,000 clones, with 86% occurring only once. This TCR was sampled from a man aged 50 to 60 with urothelial cancer. The sequenced sample was PBMCs, obtained around atezolizumab (anti-PD-L1) treatment.

The CDR3 reads CASSPRQTGQNTGELFF. CDR3 coding DNA: TGTGCCAGCTCACCGCGGCAGACGGGACAGAACACCGGGGAGCTGTTTTTT. This sequence joins TRBV18 and TRBJ2-2, with D possibly being TRBD1 (6 bases). The CDR3 contains 17 residues. CDR1 is KGHSH, CDR2 LQKENI, per germline. Trimming stripped 3 bases from V and 1 base from J, with 15 bases between.